What follows are 18 T cell receptor beta chains derived from one specimen sequenced in a study of T cell repertoires in cytomegalovirus infection (dated by TCRdb to the late 2010s). No antigen has been identified for these receptors. The label giving this sample's treatment or condition can be read as: in vitro stimulation with specific CMV peptide epitopes to enrich CMV-specific T cells. The sequencing machine was an Illumina HiSeq 1500. TCRdb cleaned the public reads at Q25 with fastp, built clones with MiXCR and kept in-frame beta chains. Rows merge per CDR3 protein into single entries with the most common DNA and genes. The sample table holds more than 250,000 distinct CDR3 sequences, of which 20% to 25% were seen once. Roughly 13% of the sample lies in the top ten. The sequencing here drew on cultured PBMCs, taken from culture after CMV antigen stimulation. All receptors come from a human donor in good health (CMV status not recorded). Some clones in this sample may be carry-over from other donors' samples.

This clonotype was detected only a few times. The chain combines TRBV20-1 with TRBJ1-5; D not certain. The length of the CDR3 is 13 residues. The germline V and J ends were trimmed by 1 base and 4 bases, with 8 bases remaining between them. In germline, CDR1 is DFQATT, CDR2 SNEGSKA (reference sequence). Written as DNA, the CDR3 is TGCAGTGCTAGAGGCCGGGAGAATCAGCCCCAGCATTTT. Protein sequence: CSARGRENQPQHF.

The rearrangement uses TRBV7-6 and TRBJ2-3; the D gene is possibly TRBD2 (5 bases). The CDR3 contains 16 residues. CDR1 and CDR2 from the germline V gene are SGHVS and FNYEAQ. V shed 2 bases and J shed 4 bases, with 16 bases lying between them. The DNA of the CDR3 is TGTGCCAGCAGCTTATTAATAACGGGATCCCCAGATACGCAGTATTTT. Its translation: CASSLLITGSPDTQYF.

The chain employs TRBV9 and TRBJ1-1, with TRBD1 as a possible D gene (5 bases). This CDR3 contains 15 residues. The ends were cut back, 0 bases at V and 10 bases at J, with 19 bases in the middle. Germline values: CDR1 SGDLS, CDR2 YYNGEE. The CDR3 here is CASSVVEGNNRPAFF. For the CDR3, the DNA is TGTGCCAGCAGCGTAGTTGAGGGGAACAACAGACCAGCTTTCTTT.

The rearrangement links TRBV6-5 to TRBJ2-1, with D perhaps being TRBD1 or TRBD2 (6 bases each). Germline assignment: CDR1 MNHEY and CDR2 SVGAGI. V gave up 6 bases and J gave up 2 bases, with 11 bases separating them. This CDR3 has 14 residues. DNA of the CDR3: TGTGCCAGCAGAACAAGGGGGGCCTACAATGAGCAGTTCTTC. Translation: CASRTRGAYNEQFF.

The genes are TRBV28 and TRBJ1-4; 9 bases agree with TRBD1. V was clipped by 2 bases and J by 5 bases; unmatched bases: 15. In germline, CDR1 is MDHEN, CDR2 SYDVKM. CDR3 length: 19 residues. CDR3 loop: CASSLISPGTGMGNEKLFF. CDR3 coding DNA: TGTGCCAGCAGTTTAATCTCCCCGGGGACAGGGATGGGAAATGAAAAACTGTTTTTT.

This clonotype was seen a handful of times. The chain uses TRBV20-1 and TRBJ2-7, with 7 nucleotides matching TRBD2. The germline gives CDR1 DFQATT, CDR2 SNEGSKA (reference sequence). The CDR3 is 11 residues long. This chain's CDR3 is CSGTILHEQYF. The CDR3 DNA sequence: TGCAGCGGGACTATTCTCCACGAGCAGTACTTC.

This sequence joins TRBV6-2 or TRBV6-3 and TRBJ2-1; TRBD2 aligns across 7 bases. The CDR3 totals 12 residues. The germline V gene encodes CDR1 MNHEY and CDR2 SVGEGT. V lost 8 bases and J lost 8; bases outside the gene matches: 6. In DNA, the CDR3 is TGTGCCAGCGGGAGGGCCGGTCATGAGCAGTTCTTC. Translation: CASGRAGHEQFF.

This rearrangement joins TRBV27 to TRBJ2-7; D gene ambiguous. The CDR3 has 15 residues. Trimming took off 2 bases at V and 0 bases at J, with 11 bases between the two ends. The germline gives CDR1 MNHEY, CDR2 SMNVEV (reference sequence). The CDR3 reads CASSLKGPSSYEQYF. DNA for the CDR3: TGTGCCAGCAGTTTAAAGGGCCCTAGCTCCTACGAGCAGTACTTC.

The rearrangement joins TRBV27 to TRBJ2-2; 10 bases agree with TRBD2. The CDR3 length is 17 residues. V gave up 5 bases and J gave up 0 bases; unmatched junction bases: 6. Germline V gene sequence: CDR1 MNHEY, CDR2 SMNVEV (reference sequence). CDR3 loop: CASSKTGTSANTGELFF. Here the CDR3 DNA reads TGTGCCAGCAGTAAAACCGGGACTAGCGCGAACACCGGGGAGCTGTTTTTT.

The chain has TRBV6-5 and TRBJ1-3, with D uncertain. Germline lookup yields CDR1 MNHEY and CDR2 SVGAGI. This CDR3 has 15 residues. The V end lost 10 bases, the J end lost 0 bases, and 16 bases lay between the germline ends. CDR3 sequence: CATSRVGNSGNTIYF. The CDR3 nucleotides read TGTGCCACCTCACGAGTCGGCAACTCTGGAAACACCATATATTTT.

This clonotype was seen repeatedly, ten times or more. This chain joins TRBV7-2 and TRBJ2-3, with a weak D call TRBD2 (5 bases). This CDR3 is 16 amino acids long. The V gene lost 5 bases and the J gene lost 1 base, with 16 bases spanning the gap. Germline V gene data show CDR1 as SGHTA and CDR2 as FQGNSA. CDR3 residues: CASSPRTLAGTDTQYF. CDR3 DNA: TGTGCCAGCAGCCCTCGGACCCTAGCTGGCACAGATACGCAGTATTTT.

This clonotype was observed a handful of times. The chain joins TRBV4-1 to TRBJ1-1; D gene uncertain. The CDR3 length is 14 residues. In germline, CDR1 is MGHRA, CDR2 YSYEKL. The V end lost 1 base, the J end lost 0 bases, and 6 bases lay between the germline ends. CDR3 protein: CASSQGPMNTEAFF. CDR3 coding DNA: TGCGCCAGCAGCCAAGGACCGATGAACACTGAAGCTTTCTTT.

The chain uses TRBV5-6 and TRBJ2-5; 8 bases fit TRBD1. CDR3 length: 15 residues. Germline values: CDR1 SGHDT, CDR2 YYEEEE. J lost 5 bases, V lost 0 bases, and 6 bases had no gene match. The CDR3 DNA sequence: TGTGCCAGCAGCTTGGTAGGCAGGGGGCGGGAGACCCAGTACTTC. Residues: CASSLVGRGRETQYF.

This clonotype has a handful of counts. The V gene is TRBV6-6, the J gene TRBJ1-5; D remains ambiguous. The CDR3 runs to 14 residues. The germline V and J ends were trimmed by 2 bases and 9 bases, with 14 bases remaining between them. Germline CDR1 reads MNHNY; CDR2 reads SVGAGI (reference sequence). The CDR3 reads CASSYRPATMPQHF. The CDR3 DNA is TGTGCCAGCAGTTACCGACCCGCAACAATGCCCCAGCATTTT.

This clonotype was seen a single time. The CDR3: CASTSRGGQHSGANVLTF. DNA for the CDR3: TGTGCCAGCACCTCGAGGGGGGGACAACACTCTGGGGCCAACGTCCTGACTTTC. The genes are TRBV7-9 and TRBJ2-6; D is possibly TRBD2 (7 bases). CDR3 length: 18 amino acids. Germline V gene data show CDR1 as SEHNR and CDR2 as FQNEAQ (reference sequence). Between the trimmed V and J ends, which lost 7 bases and 0 bases, there was a span of 19 bases.

This clonotype showed up just a few times. J is TRBJ2-2 and V is TRBV24-1; 10 bases map to TRBD1. Per the germline V gene, CDR1 is KGHDR and CDR2 is SFDVKD. The length of the CDR3 is 16 residues. The trim removed 3 bases at V and 4 bases at J, leaving 4 bases unmatched. CDR3 sequence reads: CATSDPRTGGTGELFF. CDR3 coding DNA: TGTGCCACCAGTGATCCACGGACAGGGGGCACCGGGGAGCTGTTTTTT.

This clonotype showed up many times. This chain joins TRBV7-6 and TRBJ2-5; 12 bases are shared with TRBD2. The CDR3 has 16 residues. Germline V gene lookup returns CDR1 SGHVS and CDR2 FNYEAQ. Trimming removed 3 bases from V and 4 bases from J; junction bases left unmatched: 6. The chain's CDR3 is CASSLSSGRAGETQYF. As DNA, the CDR3 is TGTGCCAGCAGCTTGTCTAGCGGGAGGGCCGGAGAGACCCAGTACTTC.

There are a few counts of this clonotype. This chain joins TRBV7-6 and TRBJ2-1, with TRBD2 identical over 15 bases. The V segment lost 4 bases and the J segment 8 bases; nucleotides outside the gene matches: 15. The CDR3 totals 19 residues. Germline V gene sequence: CDR1 SGHVS, CDR2 FNYEAQ. This CDR3 is CASSSPIIGLAGGRDEQFF. The CDR3 DNA sequence: TGTGCCAGCAGCTCCCCGATCATAGGACTAGCGGGAGGGAGGGATGAGCAGTTCTTC.